The 17 T cell receptor beta chains in this list originate from one sample, sequenced in a study of T cell responses to AZD1222 COVID-19 vaccine. Here immunoSEQ multiplex PCR was the method, and the copy in TCRdb shows in-frame clones only, minus some. Found here are around 150,000 clones, roughly 92% of them singletons; the top ten hold about 0.6%. The source material was peripheral blood, sampled on day 0 of AZD1222 vaccination. Receptor source: an adult in good health.

This sequence joins TRBV12-3 or TRBV12-4 and TRBJ2-5; no reliable D call. The CDR3 consists of 11 residues. Trimming removed 7 bases at V and 5 bases at J, with 8 bases between. CDR3 residues: CASTNVETQYF. DNA of the CDR3: TGTGCCAGCACCAATGTGGAGACCCAGTACTTC.

J is TRBJ2-2 and V is TRBV6-4; 7 bases map to TRBD1. The CDR3 consists of 15 residues. Germline V lookup: CDR1 MRHNA, CDR2 SNTAGT. The junction had 6 bases not matched to a gene; V was cut back by 6 bases and J by 2 bases. The CDR3: CASRTGTENTGELFF. The DNA of the CDR3 is TGTGCCAGCAGAACCGGGACAGAAAACACCGGGGAGCTGTTTTTT.

The chain employs TRBV6-6 and TRBJ1-1; D not resolved. From germline, CDR1 is MNHNY and CDR2 SVGAGI (reference sequence). The CDR3 runs to 13 residues. The V and J ends lost 8 bases and 0 bases respectively, with 10 bases between them. CDR3 amino acids: CASHERVNTEAFF. CDR3 DNA sequence: TGTGCCAGCCACGAGCGGGTGAACACTGAAGCTTTCTTT.

V and J are TRBV30 and TRBJ1-1, with 7 positions matching TRBD1. The J segment lost 2 bases and the V segment lost 1 base, leaving 4 bases of the junction unmatched. The CDR3 is 14 residues long. CDR1 is GTSNPN, CDR2 SVGIG, per germline (reference sequence). The CDR3 sequence is CAWSAWTGNTEAFF. Here the CDR3 DNA reads TGTGCCTGGAGTGCCTGGACAGGTAACACTGAAGCTTTCTTT.

The J gene is TRBJ2-7, the V gene TRBV12-3 or TRBV12-4; D may be TRBD1 (6 bases). The CDR3 totals 12 residues. The germline V and J ends were trimmed by 5 bases and 3 bases, with 8 bases remaining between them. This CDR3 is CASSPTGYEQYF. The DNA for the CDR3 is TGTGCCAGCAGTCCGACAGGCTACGAGCAGTACTTC.

The chain combines TRBV9 with TRBJ2-3; the D is unclear. The V gene lost 0 bases and the J gene lost 0 bases, with 11 bases spanning the gap. Germline CDR1 SGDLS, CDR2 YYNGEE. The CDR3 loop spans 16 amino acids. The DNA of the CDR3 is TGTGCCAGCAGCGTAGGGGCCCAGTCTAGCACAGATACGCAGTATTTT. Its protein product is CASSVGAQSSTDTQYF.

The chain combines TRBV27 with TRBJ1-1; D not resolved. Germline V gives CDR1 MNHEY, CDR2 SMNVEV (reference sequence). The V end was cut by 2 bases, the J end by 0 bases, with 10 bases between. This CDR3 is 15 amino acids long. The chain's CDR3 is CASSLVGTVNTEAFF. CDR3 nucleotide sequence: TGTGCCAGCAGTTTAGTAGGTACAGTGAACACTGAAGCTTTCTTT.

A few counts support this clone. The chain carries TRBV19 and TRBJ2-7, with TRBD1 as a possible D gene (6 bases). The length of the CDR3 is 15 residues. Germline V gene lookup returns CDR1 LNHDA and CDR2 SQIVND (reference sequence). Trimming took off 3 bases at V and 4 bases at J, with 16 bases between the two ends. In DNA, the CDR3 is TGTGCCAGTAGTATTGTAGGACAGCCGGGATACGAGCAGTACTTC. Its protein is CASSIVGQPGYEQYF.

This chain connects TRBV4-2 to TRBJ1-5; D gene uncertain. Germline assignment: CDR1 LGHNA and CDR2 YNFKEQ. The CDR3 has 14 amino acids. With 5 bases removed from V and 5 bases from J, the gap between germline ends came to 13 bases. The DNA for the CDR3 is TGTGCCAGCAGCTTCAGGCAGGATGATCAGCCCCAGCATTTT. Protein product: CASSFRQDDQPQHF.

The chain joins TRBV6-5 to TRBJ1-1, with D possibly matching TRBD1 (6 bases). CDR3 length equals 14 residues. Trimming removed 5 bases at V and 2 bases at J, with 12 bases between. The germline gives CDR1 MNHEY, CDR2 SVGAGI. In DNA, the CDR3 is TGTGCCAGCAGTCCCCGGACAGCTAACACTGAAGCTTTCTTT. Translated: CASSPRTANTEAFF.

This sequence joins TRBV23-1 and TRBJ1-1; 7 bases map to TRBD1. TRBV23-1 is classed as an ORF, of uncertain function. This CDR3 is 16 amino acids long. Trimming took 6 bases from V and 2 from J; bases not matched to a gene: 12. CDR3 sequence: CASRHYPDRENTEAFF. CDR3 in DNA: TGCGCCAGCAGGCACTACCCTGACAGGGAAAACACTGAAGCTTTCTTT.

This rearrangement joins TRBV12-3 or TRBV12-4 to TRBJ2-1; D ambiguous. V lost 1 base and J 9 bases, leaving 7 bases between the germline ends. This CDR3 comprises 12 residues. The CDR3, as DNA: TGTGCCAGCAGTTTAGGAGGTGGTGAGCAGTTCTTC. Its translation: CASSLGGGEQFF.

The chain recombines TRBV19 with TRBJ2-3; tentatively, D is TRBD2 (5 bases). With 2 bases removed from V and 4 bases from J, the gap between germline ends came to 10 bases. The CDR3 consists of 14 residues. From germline, CDR1 is LNHDA and CDR2 SQIVND (reference sequence). This chain's CDR3 is CASSITGRADTQYF. CDR3 nucleotides: TGTGCCAGTAGTATAACGGGAAGAGCAGATACGCAGTATTTT.

As for this clone: The germline gene is not matched at one end of the junction; a read error may be the cause. The genes are TRBV6-5 and TRBJ1-2; 10 nucleotides agree with TRBD1. This CDR3 has 14 residues. Per the germline V gene, CDR1 is MNHEY and CDR2 is SVGAGI. CDR3 nucleotide sequence: TGTGCCAGCGGGCTGGTCCCGGGACAGGGGTTGAGCGCCTTC. Protein: CASGLVPGQGLSAF.

The chain employs TRBV5-8 and TRBJ1-5, with 7 nucleotides matching TRBD1. The CDR3 is 15 amino acids. Trimming removed 1 base from V and 2 bases from J; junction bases left unmatched: 3. Germline CDR1 SGHTS, CDR2 YDEGEE. DNA of the CDR3: TGTGCCAGCAGCTTGAGCGGGACAGGCAATCAGCCCCAGCATTTT. Translated, it gives CASSLSGTGNQPQHF.

The chain uses TRBV7-9 and TRBJ1-1; D call uncertain. The CDR3 length is 14 residues. The V end lost 5 bases, the J end lost 4 bases, and 14 bases lay between the germline ends. Germline CDR1 reads SEHNR; CDR2 reads FQNEAQ (reference sequence). In DNA, the CDR3 is TGTGCCAGCAGCCGTAGGACCCTGGGCACTGAAGCTTTCTTT. It codes for CASSRRTLGTEAFF.

The J gene is TRBJ2-3, the V gene TRBV5-6; TRBD2 aligns across 8 bases. Germline V gene sequence: CDR1 SGHDT, CDR2 YYEEEE. The CDR3 has 15 residues. Trimming removed 4 bases from V and 2 bases from J; junction bases left unmatched: 6. CDR3 in amino acids: CASSVGLASTDTQYF. CDR3 nucleotides: TGTGCCAGCAGCGTCGGACTAGCTTCCACAGATACGCAGTATTTT.